This TCR beta chain is from a study of shared clonotypes between healthy human individuals. Findings and limits, study-wide: Naive CD4 clonotype sharing across a few donors was 5% to 6%. All-four-donor shared clonotypes had higher generation probabilities than non-shared clonotypes did.

The CDR3 totals 15 residues. V was pared by 5 bases and J by 3 bases, with 17 bases between. Clones were sequenced by immunoSEQ multiplex PCR, and TCRdb holds only the in-frame ones, with some missing. Of 95,000 to 120,000 clones in the sample, approximately 70% were seen once. Turning to this clone: Its antigen is as yet unknown.

The sequence came from a woman aged 25-40 years in good health. Sequencing used memory CD8+ T cells sorted from blood. Subset given: CD45RO+ cells pooled with CCR7-negative TemRA cells. V is TRBV23-1 and J is TRBJ2-7; tentative D call: TRBD1 (6 bases). TRBV23-1 is filed as an ORF, its function uncertain. The CDR3 region is CASSIRGQWLYEQYF. The CDR3 nucleotides are TGCGCCAGCAGTATTAGAGGACAGTGGCTCTACGAGCAGTACTTC.